Sequencing of this T cell receptor (beta chain) was carried out in a study of cytomegalovirus exposure and HLA in healthy donors. Unmatched junction bases numbered 4, after V lost 3 bases and J lost 5 bases. This CDR3 has 14 amino acids. Germline CDR1 reads WNHNN; CDR2 reads SYGVQD (reference sequence). Primers for the PCR totalled 60 Vbeta and 13 Jbeta. Some clones are missing from TCRdb's copy, which holds only in-frame ones; the method was immunoSEQ multiplex PCR. The repertoire consists of about 130,000 clones, with more than 8% occurring once and the leading ten covering under 5.5%. This sequence originates from a man in his forties in good health and CMV-seronegative. Sequencing was performed on PBMCs. The chain recombines TRBV10-1 with TRBJ2-1; 7 bases match TRBD2. The CDR3 is CASSDRLAHNEQFF. CDR3 nucleotides: TGCGCCAGCAGTGATCGACTAGCCCACAATGAGCAGTTCTTC.